The T cell receptor beta chain described here comes from a study of shared clonotypes between healthy human individuals. Study-wide points: Memory subsets generally showed smaller estimated richness than naive subsets did.

Trimming took off 2 bases at V and 5 bases at J, with 13 bases between the two ends. Germline loops: CDR1 SGHTA, CDR2 FQGNSA. This CDR3 is built from 14 residues. The protocol was immunoSEQ multiplex PCR, while the TCRdb copy is restricted to in-frame clones and leaves out a portion. Of more than 1.2 million clones listed, around 98.5% were seen once; the top ten hold approximately 0.4%. With respect to this clone: The antigen is undetermined.

The sample taken for sequencing was naive CD4+ T cells sorted from blood. The subset here: CD45RA+ positively selected. The receptor comes from a man under 40 in good health. The V and J genes are TRBV7-2 and TRBJ2-7, with a tentative D call TRBD1 (5 bases). The CDR3 bases are TGTGCCAGCAGCTTACTTTGGGCAGGGAACGAGCAGTACTTC. Translation: CASSLLWAGNEQYF.